This T cell receptor (beta chain) derives from a study of blood T cell repertoires in COVID-19. With 6 bases clipped from V and 8 bases from J, the junction kept 7 bases outside the gene matches. The V gene's germline CDR1 is SQVTM and CDR2 ANQGSEA. The CDR3 runs to 13 residues. Some clones are missing from TCRdb's copy, which holds only in-frame ones; the method was immunoSEQ multiplex PCR. The sample has over 600,000 clones; 85% to 90% are singletons. This clone came up a few times. Material for sequencing was peripheral blood. The rearrangement joins TRBV29-1 to TRBJ1-4; the match to TRBD1 covers 9 bases. This receptor was obtained from a woman aged 18-29 years with acute or convalescent COVID-19. In DNA, the CDR3 is TGCAGCGTACCGGACAGGGGAGAAGAAAAACTGTTTTTT. It encodes CSVPDRGEEKLFF.